Listed below are T cell receptor beta chains from one sample, sequenced in a study of neurological immune-mediated disorders. TCRdb analysed the 5' RACE reads with MiXCR anew, one entry per CDR3 protein. The table includes under 100,000 distinct CDR3 sequences, around 13% detected once. Source material: PBMCs. Receptor source: a female donor with HTLV-1-associated myelopathy (HAM/TSP). CDR3s include the opening cysteine and the closing phenylalanine or tryptophan. D genes are given only for firm matches. Clone size is shown for a subset of rows, as once, few, many or a class of expanded clone.

j_gene,v_gene,abundance,d_gene,CDR3aa,CDR3nt
TRBJ1-3,TRBV3-1,many,-,CASSPSINILSGNTIYF,TGTGCCAGCAGCCCATCTATCAACATTCTCTCTGGAAACACCATATATTTT
TRBJ2-7,TRBV25-1,many,-,CASSEKWDPYEQYF,TGTGCCAGCAGTGAAAAGTGGGACCCCTACGAGCAGTACTTC
TRBJ2-7,TRBV3-1,-,TRBD2,CASSPPSAGGTYEQYF,TGTGCCAGCAGCCCTCCCTCAGCGGGGGGGACCTACGAGCAGTACTTC
TRBJ1-1,TRBV27,many,TRBD1,CASSFYRGGNTEAFF,TGTGCCAGCAGTTTTTACAGGGGAGGGAACACTGAAGCTTTCTTT
TRBJ2-7,TRBV4-3,-,TRBD2,CASIQILAEGPYEQYF,TGCGCCAGCATCCAAATACTAGCGGAGGGGCCTTACGAGCAGTACTTC
TRBJ1-5,TRBV29-1,many,TRBD1,CSARTGTGGNQPQHF,TGCAGCGCCCGAACCGGGACAGGGGGAAATCAGCCCCAGCATTTT
TRBJ1-3,TRBV12-3/TRBV12-4,many,-,CASSLLTGLRSGNTIYF,TGTGCCAGCAGTCTCTTGACAGGATTGCGCTCTGGAAACACCATATATTTT
TRBJ2-1,TRBV5-8,-,TRBD2,CASSRGLAGALLPFGEQFF,TGTGCCAGCAGCCGCGGACTAGCGGGAGCCTTACTACCCTTTGGGGAGCAGTTCTTC
TRBJ2-2,TRBV7-7,many,-,CASSASGTGELFF,TGTGCCAGCAGCGCCTCGGGCACCGGGGAGCTGTTTTTT
TRBJ2-3,TRBV2,many,-,CASSGVDTDTQYF,TGTGCCAGCAGCGGGGTTGACACAGATACGCAGTATTTT
TRBJ2-3,TRBV7-9,many,-,CASSAGIVTPTADF,TGTGCCAGCAGCGCCGGGATAGTCACTCCAACCGCCGATTTT
TRBJ2-3,TRBV14,many,TRBD2,CASSQFLAGVLHTDTQYF,TGTGCCAGCAGCCAATTCCTAGCGGGAGTGCTGCACACAGATACGCAGTATTTT
TRBJ2-5,TRBV20-1,many,-,CSARQGSETQYF,TGCAGTGCTAGACAGGGGTCAGAGACCCAGTACTTC
TRBJ2-7,TRBV7-8,many,TRBD1,CASSEAGGGSYEQYF,TGTGCCAGCAGCGAAGCAGGGGGCGGATCCTACGAGCAGTACTTC
TRBJ1-1,TRBV12-3/TRBV12-4,many,TRBD1,CASSSRTGRREAFF,TGTGCCAGCAGTTCCAGGACAGGCCGTCGTGAAGCTTTCTTT
TRBJ1-2,TRBV9,many,TRBD1,CASSVDGRTGIFYGYTF,TGTGCCAGCAGCGTAGATGGTAGGACAGGTATTTTCTATGGCTACACCTTC
TRBJ1-2,TRBV5-1,-,-,CASSLAEPPYGYTF,TGCGCCAGCAGCTTGGCCGAGCCGCCCTATGGCTACACCTTC
TRBJ2-5,TRBV20-1,many,-,CSARNLRGRSFETQYF,TGCAGTGCTAGGAACTTGCGGGGGCGCAGTTTTGAGACCCAGTACTTC
TRBJ2-3,TRBV11-1,many,TRBD2,CASSMGLAGGQDTQYF,TGTGCCAGCAGCATGGGACTAGCGGGGGGCCAGGATACGCAGTATTTT
TRBJ2-1,TRBV6-5,many,TRBD1,CASSYSIGDRFNEQFF,TGTGCCAGCAGTTACTCGATAGGGGACAGATTCAATGAGCAGTTCTTC
TRBJ2-3,TRBV20-1,many,TRBD1,CSATTRTGGWDTQYF,TGCAGTGCCACTACCAGGACAGGGGGCTGGGATACGCAGTATTTT
TRBJ1-5,TRBV5-6,many,-,CASSLRRHSNQPQHF,TGTGCCAGCAGCTTGCGCAGGCATAGCAATCAGCCCCAGCATTTT
TRBJ2-3,TRBV7-2,many,TRBD2,CASSLVAGGPDTQYF,TGTGCCAGCAGCTTAGTGGCGGGGGGGCCGGATACGCAGTATTTT
TRBJ1-5,TRBV7-9,many,-,CASSRGADQPQHF,TGTGCCAGCAGCCGGGGGGCGGATCAGCCCCAGCATTTT
TRBJ2-1,TRBV5-1,many,TRBD2,CASSLSPSGGNNEQFF,TGCGCCAGCAGCTTGTCCCCTAGCGGGGGCAACAATGAGCAGTTCTTC
TRBJ2-5,TRBV6-1,-,-,CASSEFRGTPQETQYF,TGTGCCAGCAGTGAATTTCGGGGGACGCCACAAGAGACCCAGTACTTC
TRBJ2-3,TRBV27,many,-,CASSRRLRDRGDTQYF,TGTGCCAGCAGTCGTCGCCTCCGGGACCGGGGGGATACGCAGTATTTT
TRBJ2-5,TRBV7-2,many,-,CASSRNLNNLQETQYF,TGTGCCAGCAGCCGAAATTTAAATAATCTGCAAGAGACCCAGTACTTC
TRBJ2-2,TRBV14,many,-,CASSLFDRFTGELFF,TGTGCCAGCAGCCTTTTCGACAGGTTCACCGGGGAGCTGTTTTTT
TRBJ2-1,TRBV28,many,TRBD2,CASSLWSGGAGHEQFF,TGTGCCAGCAGTTTATGGAGCGGGGGGGCCGGTCATGAGCAGTTCTTC
TRBJ2-7,TRBV2,many,-,CASSTGGTAGEQYF,TGTGCCAGCAGTACTGGGGGGACCGCGGGAGAGCAGTACTTC
TRBJ2-6,TRBV7-2,many,-,CASSQGGSGANVLTF,TGTGCCAGCAGCCAAGGGGGCTCTGGGGCCAACGTCCTGACTTTC
TRBJ2-3,TRBV12-3/TRBV12-4,many,TRBD2,CASSLPSGRHTDTQYF,TGTGCCAGCAGTTTGCCTAGCGGGAGGCACACAGATACGCAGTATTTT
TRBJ1-5,TRBV7-2,many,-,CASSLGGREVSQPQHF,TGTGCCAGCAGCTTAGGGGGACGGGAGGTCAGTCAGCCCCAGCATTTT
TRBJ2-7,TRBV2,many,-,CASTRIGAYEQYF,TGTGCCAGCACCCGGATAGGGGCCTACGAGCAGTACTTC
TRBJ2-3,TRBV12-3/TRBV12-4,many,-,CASSYYTDTQYF,TGTGCCAGCAGTTACTACACAGATACGCAGTATTTT
TRBJ2-3,TRBV5-1,many,TRBD2,CASSKGLAATSDTQYF,TGCGCCAGCAGCAAGGGACTAGCGGCTACCTCAGATACGCAGTATTTT
TRBJ2-3,TRBV12-3/TRBV12-4,many,TRBD2,CASRRGGAVPYF,TGTGCCAGCAGGCGGGGGGGAGCAGTCCCGTATTTT
TRBJ2-1,TRBV6-6,few,TRBD1,CASSYLTGPGNEQFF,TGTGCCAGCAGTTACCTGACAGGGCCGGGGAATGAGCAGTTCTTC